This T cell receptor beta chain was sequenced during a study of T cells in Graves' hyperthyroidism and ophthalmopathy. As for the study in general: Peripheral blood sampling occurred at initial diagnosis, before any treatment.

This clonotype was counted ten times or more. What it binds is not known. Any patient presenting with uncontrolled infection, other autoimmune disease, pregnancy or lactation was left out. Amplification targeted TCR beta CDR3 regions from RNA transcripts. An initial round of RT-PCR targeting the TCR CDR3 relied on the HTBI primer set. In TCRdb, the multiplex PCR reads were re-called with MiXCR into one record per CDR3 protein. The repertoire holds 700,000 or so distinct CDR3 sequences, with 15% to 20% as singletons. This CDR3 is 14 amino acids long. V was trimmed by 0 bases and J by 7 bases, leaving 13 bases between them. Germline-derived CDR1 and CDR2 are LGHDT and YNNKEL (reference sequence). General study results and limits: Ophthalmopathy was separated from stable hyperthyroidism by a 13 V-J model.

The source is a man between 18 and 29 years old with Graves' hyperthyroidism. The rearrangement uses TRBV3-1 and TRBJ2-7; D unclear. Sequencing used blood. The CDR3 reads CASSQDLGMREQYF. CDR3 in DNA: TGTGCCAGCAGCCAAGATCTGGGGATGCGGGAGCAGTACTTC.